What follows describes a single TCR beta chain. Its specificity is unknown. Through a sample-barcoded 5' primer and a J-beta primer mix, a second PCR was run for roughly 7 to 12 cycles. TCRdb analysed the 5' RACE reads with MiXCR anew, one entry per CDR3 protein. Of 1,500,000 or so distinct CDR3 sequences listed, about 45% are singletons. This entry belongs to a study of blood T cells in healthy people across ages. General study points: Naive and antigen-experienced cells could not be conclusively compared, given unsorted PBMCs. More naive CD4+ cells and higher diversity marked long-lived donors relative to aged donors.

This receptor was taken from a woman in her late teens or twenties in good health. Sequenced sample: blood.

The CDR3 sequence: CASRPGQGVLSGYGYTF. The CDR3 DNA is TGCGCCAGCAGGCCCGGACAGGGGGTCCTCTCGGGTTATGGCTACACCTTC. V gene TRBV5-1 combines with J gene TRBJ1-2; 10 bases are shared with TRBD1. Looked up from germline, CDR1 is SGHRS and CDR2 is YFSETQ. The CDR3 extends over 17 amino acids. Trimming removed 5 bases from V and 5 bases from J; junction bases left unmatched: 15.